These 10 T cell receptor beta chains share one sample of origin, sequenced in a study of blood T cell repertoires in COVID-19. Sequencing was performed with immunoSEQ multiplex PCR; in TCRdb, only in-frame clones are kept and a portion is missing. The table records over 90,000 clones, around nine tenths of them present only once. The source material was peripheral blood. The receptors originated from a human donor in a cohort sampled during active COVID-19.

To note about this clone: In the same sample, other DNA sequences code for this CDR3. The rearrangement uses TRBV5-1 and TRBJ2-7; 8 bases are a match to TRBD1. Germline CDR1 reads SGHRS; CDR2 reads YFSETQ. CDR3 length: 14 residues. Losses at the gene ends were 0 bases for V and 2 bases for J; bases not matched to a gene: 1. The DNA for the CDR3 is TGCGCCAGCAGCTTGGCAGGGGGCACCTACGAGCAGTACTTC. Amino acids: CASSLAGGTYEQYF.

This chain connects TRBV5-1 to TRBJ1-1; 8 bases agree with TRBD1. The germline CDR1 and CDR2 sequences are SGHRS and YFSETQ. V was pared by 0 bases and J by 5 bases, with 6 bases of the junction left unmatched. The CDR3 has 15 amino acids. For the CDR3, the DNA is TGCGCCAGCAGCTTGGGTCACAGGGGGAGTACTGAAGCTTTCTTT. Amino acid sequence: CASSLGHRGSTEAFF.

The chain joins TRBV29-1 to TRBJ2-2; 9 positions match TRBD2. V lost 5 bases to trimming and J lost 7 bases; unmatched junction nucleotides: 5. This CDR3 spans 13 amino acids. CDR1 and CDR2 (germline): SQVTM, ANQGSEA. This CDR3 is CSVKTSGGGELFF. DNA for the CDR3: TGCAGCGTTAAGACTAGCGGTGGCGGGGAGCTGTTTTTT.

In DNA form, the CDR3 reads TGTGCCAGCAGCTTAGCGGGGCAGGGAGGGACCCAGTACTTC. It is translated as CASSLAGQGGTQYF. The chain is built from TRBV7-2 and TRBJ2-5; D possibly corresponds to TRBD2 (6 bases). The CDR3 totals 14 residues. Germline loops: CDR1 SGHTA, CDR2 FQGNSA. Trimming stripped 0 bases from V and 7 bases from J, with 12 bases between.

The chain joins TRBV3-1 (or the pseudogene TRBV3-2) to TRBJ2-3, with 11 nucleotides matching TRBD2. Germline V lookup: CDR1 LGHDT, CDR2 YNNKEL (reference sequence). The CDR3 loop spans 15 amino acids. J lost 3 bases, V lost 3 bases, and 2 bases had no gene match. The CDR3 sequence is CASSHLAGGTDTQYF. For the CDR3, the DNA is TGTGCCAGCAGCCATTTAGCGGGGGGGACAGATACGCAGTATTTT.

The chain couples TRBV19 to TRBJ1-1; D is unresolved. Trimming removed 7 bases at V and 1 base at J, with 19 bases between. The CDR3 contains 16 residues. Germline lookup yields CDR1 LNHDA and CDR2 SQIVND (reference sequence). The CDR3 is CASNDGQGRGNTEAFF. As DNA, the CDR3 is TGTGCCAGTAACGATGGCCAAGGTCGGGGGAACACTGAAGCTTTCTTT.

V usage is TRBV4-2 and J usage is TRBJ1-1, with 12 bases matching TRBD1. The CDR3 extends over 16 amino acids. With V trimmed by 4 bases and J by 1 base, 4 bases remained unmatched. Germline V lookup: CDR1 LGHNA, CDR2 YNFKEQ. The CDR3 DNA reads as TGTGCCAGCAGCCGTTCGGGACAGGGGGCGAACACTGAAGCTTTCTTT. The encoded protein is CASSRSGQGANTEAFF.

The J gene is TRBJ2-7, the V gene TRBV30; 8 nucleotides agree with TRBD1. J gave up 6 bases and V 4 bases, and 11 bases lay outside the gene matches. The CDR3 has 14 residues. Germline values: CDR1 GTSNPN, CDR2 SVGIG (reference sequence). CDR3 DNA: TGTGCCTGGACGGTGACCGGGACAGGAGCCGAGCAGTACTTC. Translation gives CAWTVTGTGAEQYF. The full variable domain, its missing parts supplied by reference TRBV30 and TRBJ2-7, is SQTIHQWPATLVQPVGSPLSLECTVEGTSNPNLYWYRQAAGRGLQLLFYSVGIGQISSEVPQNLSASRPQDRQFILSSKKLLLSDSGFYLCAWTVTGTGAEQYFGPGTRLTVT.

This clone was detected only once. The genes are TRBV5-1 and TRBJ2-1; a weak D match, TRBD1 (5 bases). There are 15 residues in the CDR3. Trimming pared 0 bases from V and 4 bases from J, leaving 11 bases between. CDR1 SGHRS and CDR2 YFSETQ come from the germline V gene. The CDR3 spells CASSLVRRGYNEQFF. The CDR3 bases are TGCGCCAGCAGCTTGGTTCGTAGGGGTTACAATGAGCAGTTCTTC.

This chain connects TRBV10-3 to TRBJ2-5, with 7 bases identical to TRBD2. Germline V gene lookup returns CDR1 ENHRY and CDR2 SYGVKD. The CDR3 has 12 amino acids. V lost 5 bases, J lost 5 bases, and 2 bases stayed unmatched. The CDR3 sequence is CAISPGGETQYF. CDR3 nucleotides: TGTGCCATCAGTCCGGGAGGCGAGACCCAGTACTTC.